This entry features one TCR beta chain sequence. This clone was observed a single time. Its antigen is not yet known. Base qualities are not provided; no much larger clone lies one nucleotide away. These data come from a study of T cell changes during pregnancy in multiple sclerosis (dated by TCRdb to between 2018 and 2021). For the wider study: The study examined how the T cell repertoire changed over the course of pregnancy in women with multiple sclerosis.

Library creation used the immunoSEQ multiplex PCR assay. What TCRdb holds here is the immuneACCESS table cut down to in-frame rearrangements. Part of the clones is not present; checked against another copy, under half of the missing clones reflect an unresolved V gene, and the others are unexplained. The sample profile shows 70,000 or so clones; nearly 95% of them were found once. About 0.3% of the sample rests with the top ten. V is pruned by 6 bases and J by 4 bases, leaving 6 bases of the junction without a gene match. Spanning cysteine to phenylalanine, the CDR3 consists of 13 amino acids. Only the CDR3 DNA is retained, 39 bases long and in frame from the first base. As encoded in the germline V gene, CDR1 is SGDLS while CDR2 is YYNGEE.

The receptor was derived from a female donor with multiple sclerosis, enrolled in a pregnancy study. Sequencing was performed on CD4+ T cells from peripheral blood mononuclear cells, taken after pregnancy. Recombination linked TRBV9 to TRBJ2-5, and TRBD2 matches 7 of the central bases. The CDR3 corresponds to CASTQREGETQYF. The DNA sequence reads TGTGCCAGCACCCAGAGGGAGGGAGAGACCCAGTACTTC.